The 14 T cell receptor beta chains below were found in one sample sequenced in a study of tumor-infiltrating lymphocytes in glioblastoma multiforme. TCR beta libraries were built from RNA through three nested multiplex PCR rounds using modified ARM-PCR. TCRdb processed the multiplex PCR reads anew with MiXCR; each CDR3 protein has one entry. The sample includes about 32,000 distinct CDR3 sequences, roughly three fifths seen only once; the top ten take approximately 35%. Sequenced material: brain tumor tissue. Receptors originate from a male donor with glioblastoma.

This clonotype was detected many times. A read error may be the cause here, since a much bigger clone is one base away. The missing conserved phenylalanine or tryptophan at the end of this CDR3 makes a read error likely. This rearrangement joins TRBV6-1 to TRBJ2-1; 11 nucleotides match TRBD2. V was clipped by 6 bases and J by 8 bases; unmatched bases: 12. This CDR3 is 16 amino acids long. Per the germline V gene, CDR1 is MNHNS and CDR2 is SASEGT. The CDR3 sequence: CASRGRVAGGPYEQFL. Written as DNA, the CDR3 is TGTGCCAGCAGGGGCCGGGTAGCGGGAGGGCCATATGAGCAGTTCCTC.

Turning to this clonotype: A much larger clone lies a single base off, so this may be a read error. The chain employs TRBV5-1 and TRBJ1-3; a weak D match, TRBD1 (5 bases). CDR1 and CDR2 from the germline V gene are SGHRS and YFSETQ. V lost 8 bases and J 4 bases, leaving 16 bases between the germline ends. The CDR3 runs to 14 residues. The CDR3 bases are TGCGCCAGTCGACGGACGACAGACGGAAACACCATATATTTT. Amino acid sequence: CASRRTTDGNTIYF.

The rearrangement joins TRBV11-2 to TRBJ2-1; D is possibly TRBD1 (5 bases). The CDR3 loop spans 16 amino acids. The V end was cut by 0 bases, the J end by 4 bases, with 13 bases between. Germline assignment: CDR1 SGHAT and CDR2 FQNNGV. The CDR3, as DNA: TGTGCCAGCAGCTTAGAGACAGCCCGGAGATACAATGAGCAGTTCTTC. Its translation is CASSLETARRYNEQFF.

The chain recombines TRBV11-2 with TRBJ2-7, with D unresolved. The CDR3 is made up of 14 amino acids. The germline CDR1 and CDR2 sequences are SGHAT and FQNNGV. Trimming cost V 5 bases and J 3 bases, with 14 bases left between them. CDR3 coding DNA: TGTGCCAGCAGCCAGACGTGGTTCTTCTACGAGCAGTACTTC. Its translation is CASSQTWFFYEQYF.

This chain links TRBV28 with TRBJ1-3; D unclear. The CDR3 totals 13 residues. The germline gives CDR1 MDHEN, CDR2 SYDVKM. V gave up 5 bases and J gave up 4 bases, with 9 bases separating them. CDR3 in amino acids: CASSTETGNTIYF. CDR3 DNA: TGTGCCAGCAGTACGGAGACAGGAAACACCATATATTTT.

In the case of this clonotype: The final CDR3 position lacks the conserved phenylalanine or tryptophan, pointing to a likely read error. It is unclear where the CDR3 begins or ends on the DNA, so no DNA is shown, and the CDR3 is as TCRdb lists it. This chain joins TRBV20-1 and TRBJ1-1; TRBD1, the D gene given by the table, was not confirmed from the DNA. The V gene's germline CDR1 is DFQATT and CDR2 SNEGSKA (reference sequence). The CDR3 spans 13 amino acids, including both terminal residues. This CDR3 is CSAREQVWTETFI.

A word on this clonotype: Sequence at one end of the junction differs from germline and may be a read error. This CDR3 reads CASKSGGGYQEIQYF. CDR3 in DNA: TGTGCCAGTAAAAGCGGCGGGGGGTACCAAGAGATCCAGTACTTC. The chain joins TRBV6-1 to TRBJ2-5; 8 nucleotides match TRBD2. The CDR3 consists of 15 residues. CDR1 is MNHNS and CDR2 is SASEGT in the germline V gene.

The CDR3 DNA reads as TGTGCCAGCAGCGCTTCCCAAATACAGGGGATCCGGAGCAATGAGCAGTTCTTC. Encoded protein: CASSASQIQGIRSNEQFF. V usage is TRBV25-1 and J usage is TRBJ2-1, with 7 positions matching TRBD1. The CDR3 is 18 amino acids. The germline CDR1 and CDR2 sequences are MGHDK and SYGVNS. Trimming cost V 6 bases and J 6 bases; bases outside gene matches: 20.

This clonotype appeared many times. The chain couples TRBV7-9 to TRBJ2-1, with D uncertain. The CDR3 length is 12 residues. CDR1 SEHNR and CDR2 FQNEAQ come from the germline V gene (reference sequence). The V and J ends lost 5 bases and 7 bases respectively, with 9 bases between them. The CDR3: CASSTKWNEQFF. The CDR3 nucleotides are TGTGCCAGCAGCACGAAATGGAATGAGCAGTTCTTC.

The chain carries TRBV6-5 and TRBJ2-3; D unresolved. The CDR3 runs to 12 residues. V lost 9 bases and J 2 bases, leaving 9 bases between the germline ends. CDR1 is MNHEY, CDR2 SVGAGI, per germline. The CDR3 sequence is CASGAPTDTQYF. The CDR3 DNA reads as TGTGCCAGTGGTGCGCCCACAGATACGCAGTATTTT.

The chain joins TRBV29-1 to TRBJ2-5, with TRBD2 matching over 10 bases. The germline gives CDR1 SQVTM, CDR2 ANQGSEA. V was clipped by 4 bases and J by 9 bases; unmatched bases: 8. CDR3 length equals 13 residues. In DNA form, the CDR3 reads TGCAGCGTTGTACTAGCGGGAAGTGAGGCCCAGTACTTC. This encodes CSVVLAGSEAQYF.

V is TRBV29-1 and J is TRBJ2-7; 7 bases are shared with TRBD1. CDR3 length: 12 residues. V lost 6 bases and J lost 4; bases outside the gene matches: 6. CDR1 SQVTM and CDR2 ANQGSEA come from the germline V gene. The CDR3 nucleotides read TGCAGCGTCCTAGGGACAGAGTACGAGCAGTACTTC. Its protein is CSVLGTEYEQYF.

Concerning this clonotype: Compared with germline, one end of the junction differs, possibly owing to a read error. The chain uses TRBV12-3 or TRBV12-4 and TRBJ2-2; D is uncertain. The CDR3 runs to 15 residues. Here the CDR3 DNA reads TGTGTCAGCAGTTTAGTGACATGGGGATTTGGGGAGCTGTTTTTT. This codes for CVSSLVTWGFGELFF.

This clonotype is medium-sized within its sample. The chain combines TRBV6-6 with TRBJ2-1, with D unresolved. Trimming took 7 bases from V and 2 from J, leaving 12 bases between them. The CDR3 extends over 14 amino acids. Looked up from germline, CDR1 is MNHNY and CDR2 is SVGAGI (reference sequence). This CDR3 is CASTVPTAYNEQFF. Here the CDR3 DNA reads TGTGCCAGCACCGTACCCACAGCCTACAATGAGCAGTTCTTC.